This is a list of T cell receptor beta chains from one sample in a study of blood T cell repertoires in COVID-19. Data came from immunoSEQ multiplex PCR; TCRdb stores just in-frame clones and leaves some out. The sample consists of approximately 110,000 clones, around 66% of them appearing once. The sequencing input was peripheral blood. The receptors here all came from a man older than 75 with acute or convalescent COVID-19. CDR3s include the opening cysteine and the closing phenylalanine or tryptophan. A D gene is named only where the DNA matches it firmly. A row's size may be missing; if present it is once, few, many or a size class.

v_gene	d_gene	len	abundance	j_gene	CDR3nt	CDR3aa
TRBV28	TRBD1	15	NA	TRBJ2-1	TGTGCCAGCAGTTTCGACAGGGGGCCATACAATGAGCAGTTCTTC	CASSFDRGPYNEQFF
TRBV11-3	TRBD2	15	NA	TRBJ2-1	TGTGCCAGCAGCACGGGACTAGCGGCTTACAATGAGCAGTTCTTC	CASSTGLAAYNEQFF
TRBV5-4	TRBD1	14	NA	TRBJ1-2	TGTGCCAGCAGCCCGGCGGGGACAGGGGTCGGCCACACCTTC	CASSPAGTGVGHTF
TRBV6-5	NA	11	NA	TRBJ1-2	TGTGCCGGCTTCGGGGGGTCTGGCTACACCTTC	CAGFGGSGYTF
TRBV30	NA	11	NA	TRBJ1-4	TGTGCCTGCCGCCAGGGTGAAAAACTGTTTTTT	CACRQGEKLFF
TRBV7-6	NA	13	NA	TRBJ1-4	TGTGCCAGCAGCTTAGCAGGGGGTGAAAAACTGTTTTTT	CASSLAGGEKLFF
TRBV24-1	TRBD1	16	NA	TRBJ2-1	TGTGCCACCAGTGCCGTAAAAGGGACAGGCCACAATGAGCAGTTCTTC	CATSAVKGTGHNEQFF
TRBV7-9	TRBD1	12	once	TRBJ2-1	TGTGCAGCCGGGACAGGGTTTGGTGAGCAGTTCTTC	CAAGTGFGEQFF
TRBV6-5	NA	11	NA	TRBJ1-2	TGTGCCTCGGGGGGGGGCTATGGCTACACCTTC	CASGGGYGYTF
TRBV6-5	NA	12	NA	TRBJ2-2	TGTGCCAGCAGTCTTAGCACCGGGGAGCTGTTTTTT	CASSLSTGELFF
TRBV29-1	NA	13	NA	TRBJ1-1	TGCAGCGCCTTGCAGGGGCGGAACACTGAAGCTTTCTTT	CSALQGRNTEAFF
TRBV27	NA	15	once	TRBJ1-6	TGTGCCAGCAGCGCGGAGGGGCTTTTTAATTCACCCCTCCACTTT	CASSAEGLFNSPLHF
TRBV10-3	NA	13	NA	TRBJ2-5	TGTGCCATCAGACGGGGGGCTCAAGAGACCCAGTACTTC	CAIRRGAQETQYF
TRBV12-3/TRBV12-4	NA	13	NA	TRBJ1-2	TGTGCCAGCAGACCCGGGGGGTTCTATGGCTACACCTTC	CASRPGGFYGYTF